One T cell receptor (beta chain) is described in this entry. Its antigen remains unidentified. Deletions cut 2 bases from V and 10 bases from J, with 18 bases between. This CDR3 has 14 amino acids. The germline V gene encodes CDR1 GTSNPN and CDR2 SVGIG (reference sequence). This entry is derived from a study of beta chain features in type 1 diabetes. Study observations and caveats: Any role of HLA type in TCRB rearrangement remained unresolved here.

The study reverse transcribed the entire isolated RNA, so it sequenced expressed TCRB transcripts. Method: immunoSEQ multiplex PCR; TCRdb's copy keeps in-frame clones and lacks some. Among around 330,000 clones, 9.5% to 12% were seen once, and the ten largest hold 0.015%. The TCR was taken from a woman aged 25 to 39 in good health. The chain employs TRBV30 and TRBJ2-1; D is perhaps TRBD2 (5 bases). Sequenced sample: naive CD4+ T cells from blood. The CDR3 DNA reads as TGTGCCTGGAGTTCCCTAACTAGTTCTCGCGAGCAGTTCTTC. It is translated as CAWSSLTSSREQFF.